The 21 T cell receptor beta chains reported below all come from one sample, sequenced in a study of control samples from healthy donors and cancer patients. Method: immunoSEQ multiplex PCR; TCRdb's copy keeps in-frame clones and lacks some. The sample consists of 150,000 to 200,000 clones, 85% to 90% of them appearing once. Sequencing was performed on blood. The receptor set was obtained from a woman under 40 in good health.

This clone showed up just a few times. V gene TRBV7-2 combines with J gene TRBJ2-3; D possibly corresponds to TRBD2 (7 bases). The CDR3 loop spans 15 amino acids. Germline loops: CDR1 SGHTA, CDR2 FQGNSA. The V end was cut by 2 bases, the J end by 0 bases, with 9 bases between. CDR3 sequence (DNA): TGTGCCAGCAGCTTAAGGGGGGGTAGCACAGATACGCAGTATTTT. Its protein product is CASSLRGGSTDTQYF.

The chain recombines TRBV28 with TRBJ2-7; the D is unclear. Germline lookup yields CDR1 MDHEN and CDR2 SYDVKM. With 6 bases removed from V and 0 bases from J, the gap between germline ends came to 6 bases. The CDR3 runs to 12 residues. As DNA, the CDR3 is TGTGCCAGCAGCTTAGGCTCCTACGAGCAGTACTTC. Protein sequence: CASSLGSYEQYF.

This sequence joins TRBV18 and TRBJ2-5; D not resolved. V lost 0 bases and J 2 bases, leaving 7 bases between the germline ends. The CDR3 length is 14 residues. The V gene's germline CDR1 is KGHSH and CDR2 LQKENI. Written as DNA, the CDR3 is TGTGCCAGCTCACCACCAAACAAACAAGAGACCCAGTACTTC. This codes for CASSPPNKQETQYF.

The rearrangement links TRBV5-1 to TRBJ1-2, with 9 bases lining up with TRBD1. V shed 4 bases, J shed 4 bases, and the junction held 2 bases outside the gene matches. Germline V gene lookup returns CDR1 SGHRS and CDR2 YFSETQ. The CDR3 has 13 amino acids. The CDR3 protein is CASSVDRGYGYTF. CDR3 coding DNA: TGCGCCAGCAGCGTGGACAGGGGCTATGGCTACACCTTC.

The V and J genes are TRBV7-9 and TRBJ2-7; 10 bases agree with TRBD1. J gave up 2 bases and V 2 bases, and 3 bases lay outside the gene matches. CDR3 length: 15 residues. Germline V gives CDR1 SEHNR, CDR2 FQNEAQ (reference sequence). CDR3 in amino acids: CASSLSGTGAYEQYF. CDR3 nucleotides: TGTGCCAGCAGCTTATCGGGGACAGGGGCCTACGAGCAGTACTTC.

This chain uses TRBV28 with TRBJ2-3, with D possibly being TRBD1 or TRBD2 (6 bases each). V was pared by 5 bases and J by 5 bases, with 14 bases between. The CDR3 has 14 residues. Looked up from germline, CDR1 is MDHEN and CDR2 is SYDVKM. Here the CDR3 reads CASSGGPIGDTQYF. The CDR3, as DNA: TGTGCCAGCAGTGGGGGGCCGATTGGAGATACGCAGTATTTT.

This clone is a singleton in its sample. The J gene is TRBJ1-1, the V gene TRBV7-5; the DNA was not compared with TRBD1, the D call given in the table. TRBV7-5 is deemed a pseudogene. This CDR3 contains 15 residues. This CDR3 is CVRSYLGWGNTEAFF. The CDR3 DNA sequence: TGTGTCAGAAGCTACCTCGGTTGGGGCAACACTGAAGCTTTCTTT.

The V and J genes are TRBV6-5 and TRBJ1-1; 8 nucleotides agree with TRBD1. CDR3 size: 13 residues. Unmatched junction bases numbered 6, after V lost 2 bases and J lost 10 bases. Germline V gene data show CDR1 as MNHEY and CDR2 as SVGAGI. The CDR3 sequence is CASSYRDRKVAFF. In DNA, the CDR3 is TGTGCCAGCAGTTACCGGGACAGGAAAGTAGCTTTCTTT.

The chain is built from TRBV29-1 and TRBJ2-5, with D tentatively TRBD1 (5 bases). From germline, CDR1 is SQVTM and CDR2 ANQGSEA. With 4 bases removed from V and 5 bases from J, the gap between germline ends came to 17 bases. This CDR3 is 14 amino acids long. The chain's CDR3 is CSVVAGNLHETQYF. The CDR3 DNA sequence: TGCAGCGTTGTAGCAGGGAACCTCCACGAGACCCAGTACTTC.

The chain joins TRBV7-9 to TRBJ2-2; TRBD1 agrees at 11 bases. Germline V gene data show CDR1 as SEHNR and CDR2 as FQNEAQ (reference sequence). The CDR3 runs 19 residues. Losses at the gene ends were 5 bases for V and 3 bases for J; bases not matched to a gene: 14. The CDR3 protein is CASSVNLVRTGGDTGELFF. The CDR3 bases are TGTGCCAGCAGCGTTAACCTTGTGAGGACAGGGGGCGACACCGGGGAGCTGTTTTTT.

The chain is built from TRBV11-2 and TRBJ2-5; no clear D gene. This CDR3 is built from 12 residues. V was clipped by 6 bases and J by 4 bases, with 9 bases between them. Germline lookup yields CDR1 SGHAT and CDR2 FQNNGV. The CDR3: CASRPPGETQYF. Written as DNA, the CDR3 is TGTGCCAGCAGACCACCGGGAGAGACCCAGTACTTC.

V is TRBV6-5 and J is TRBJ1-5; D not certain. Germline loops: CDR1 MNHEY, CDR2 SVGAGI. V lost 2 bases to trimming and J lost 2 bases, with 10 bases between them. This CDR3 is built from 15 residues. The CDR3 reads CASSYGWGGNQPQHF. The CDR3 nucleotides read TGTGCCAGCAGTTACGGCTGGGGTGGCAATCAGCCCCAGCATTTT.

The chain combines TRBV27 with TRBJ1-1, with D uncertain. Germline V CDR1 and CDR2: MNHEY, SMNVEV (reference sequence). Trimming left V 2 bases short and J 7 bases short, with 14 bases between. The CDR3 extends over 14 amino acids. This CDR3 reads CASSLAQARDEAFF. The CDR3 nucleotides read TGTGCCAGCAGTTTAGCCCAGGCCCGTGATGAAGCTTTCTTT.

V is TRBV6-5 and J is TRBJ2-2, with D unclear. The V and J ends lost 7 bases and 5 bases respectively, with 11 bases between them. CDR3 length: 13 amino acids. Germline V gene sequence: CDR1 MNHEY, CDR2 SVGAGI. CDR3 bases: TGTGCCAGCACTCTTCTAGAGACCGGGGAGCTGTTTTTT. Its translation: CASTLLETGELFF.

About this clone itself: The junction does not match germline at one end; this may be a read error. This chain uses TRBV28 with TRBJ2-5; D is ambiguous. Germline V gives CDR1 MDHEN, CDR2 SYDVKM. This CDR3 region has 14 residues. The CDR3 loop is CASSLYTPQKTQYF. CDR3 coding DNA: TGTGCCAGCAGTTTGTATACACCCCAAAAGACCCAGTACTTC.

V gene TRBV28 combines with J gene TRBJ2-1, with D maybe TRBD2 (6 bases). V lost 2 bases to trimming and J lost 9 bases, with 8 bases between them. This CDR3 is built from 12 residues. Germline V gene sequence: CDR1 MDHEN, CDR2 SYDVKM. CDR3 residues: CASSLMGGEQFF. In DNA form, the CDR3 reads TGTGCCAGCAGTTTAATGGGGGGTGAGCAGTTCTTC.

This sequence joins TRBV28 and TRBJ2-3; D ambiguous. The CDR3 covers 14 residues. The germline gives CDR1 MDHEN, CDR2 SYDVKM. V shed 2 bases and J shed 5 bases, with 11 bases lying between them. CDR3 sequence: CASSLASKGDTQYF. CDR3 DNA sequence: TGTGCCAGCAGTTTAGCCTCAAAGGGAGATACGCAGTATTTT.

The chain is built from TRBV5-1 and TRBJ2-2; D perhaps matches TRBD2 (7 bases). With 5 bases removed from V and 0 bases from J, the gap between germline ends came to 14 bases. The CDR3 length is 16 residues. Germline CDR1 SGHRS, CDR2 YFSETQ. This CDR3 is CASSPRGAANTGELFF. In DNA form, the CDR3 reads TGCGCCAGCAGTCCCCGGGGGGCAGCGAACACCGGGGAGCTGTTTTTT.

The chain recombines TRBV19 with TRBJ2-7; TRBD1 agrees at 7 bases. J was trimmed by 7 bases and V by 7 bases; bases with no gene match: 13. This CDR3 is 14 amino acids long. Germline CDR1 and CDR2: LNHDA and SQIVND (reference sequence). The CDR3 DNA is TGTGCCAGTAATAAGGGGGCGGACTTTTGGGAGCAGTACGTC. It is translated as CASNKGADFWEQYV.

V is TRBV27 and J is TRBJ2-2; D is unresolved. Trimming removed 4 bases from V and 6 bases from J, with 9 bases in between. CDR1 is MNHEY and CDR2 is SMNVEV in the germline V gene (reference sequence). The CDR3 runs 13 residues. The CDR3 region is CASSWSVAGELFF. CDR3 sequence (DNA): TGTGCCAGCAGTTGGTCCGTCGCCGGGGAGCTGTTTTTT.

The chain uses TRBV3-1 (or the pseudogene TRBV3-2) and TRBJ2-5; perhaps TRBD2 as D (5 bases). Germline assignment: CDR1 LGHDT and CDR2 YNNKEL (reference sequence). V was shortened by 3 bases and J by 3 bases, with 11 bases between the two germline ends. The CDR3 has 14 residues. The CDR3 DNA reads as TGTGCCAGCAGCCAGCAAAGGGAGAAAGAGACCCAGTACTTC. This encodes CASSQQREKETQYF.